This TCR beta chain was recovered during a study of blood T cell repertoires in COVID-19. Overall study: Sample material is recorded as cDNA or gDNA derived from T cells, B-cell-depleted T cells, or PBMCs.

Germline-derived CDR1 and CDR2 are SGHKS and YYEKEE (reference sequence). The CDR3 contains 16 residues. Trimming cost V 0 bases and J 0 bases, with 7 bases left between them. Per the original methods: From reference gene primer amplification, estimates of nucleated cell counts were derived. Method: immunoSEQ multiplex PCR; TCRdb's copy keeps in-frame clones and lacks some. V and J calls and clone size follow that table, whereas D and trimming were derived from the DNA. The sample lists 250,000 to 300,000 clones, about nine tenths seen once, with around 11% in the top ten. V is TRBV5-5 and J is TRBJ2-6, with D hard to call. This clonotype originated in a woman aged 25 to 45 with COVID-19, enrolled during active disease. The sample comprised peripheral blood. The CDR3, as DNA: TGTGCCAGCAGCTTGGGCGTACTCTCTGGGGCCAACGTCCTGACTTTC. Residues: CASSLGVLSGANVLTF.